Shown below are 9 T cell receptor beta chains from a single sample sequenced in a study of T cells in women clearing cervical HPV infection. Using immunoSEQ multiplex PCR, the repertoire was profiled, and TCRdb retains in-frame clones only, with some absent. The listing records 45,000 to 55,000 clones. Material: blood buffy coat. These receptors were obtained from a woman between 18 and 70 years old with a cervical HPV16 infection that either progressed to CIN3+ or cleared (not recorded which).

Regarding this clone: The observed sequence ends 3 residues before the CDR3 terminus, with the missing tail filled in from the germline J gene. This chain links TRBV18 with TRBJ1-1; D unclear. Germline V gene sequence: CDR1 KGHSH, CDR2 LQKENI. V lost 0 bases and J 1 base, leaving 9 bases between the germline ends. The CDR3 has 15 amino acids. CDR3 DNA (partial): TGTGCCAGCTCACCACCCAGCCGGGGGAACACTGAA. It codes for CASSPPSRGNTE. The CDR3 reads in full as CASSPPSRGNTEAFF.

A word on this clone: The observed sequence ends 3 residues before the CDR3 terminus, with the missing tail filled in from the germline J gene. The chain employs TRBV5-4 and TRBJ2-5; 9 positions agree with TRBD1. V was clipped by 4 bases and J by 2 bases; unmatched bases: 6. The CDR3 contains 15 residues. In germline, CDR1 is SGHNT, CDR2 YYREEE (reference sequence). CDR3 DNA (partial): TGTGCCAGCAGCGGAGGGACAGGGAGACAAGAGACC. It yields the protein CASSGGTGRQET. The entire CDR3 sequence reads CASSGGTGRQETQYF.

A remark on this clone: The read stops 3 residues short of the end of the CDR3; the missing end is completed from the germline J gene. The V call is TRBV5-1, the J call TRBJ1-1; D perhaps matches TRBD1 (5 bases). Trimming stripped 4 bases from V and 3 bases from J, with 16 bases between. The germline CDR1 and CDR2 sequences are SGHRS and YFSETQ. The CDR3 totals 15 residues. Incomplete CDR3 DNA: TGCGCCAGCAGCCTGGCGGGGGAGGAGTACACTGAA. This encodes CASSLAGEEYTE. The full CDR3 reads CASSLAGEEYTEAFF. Complete variable domain (other parts from reference TRBV5-1 and TRBJ1-1): KAGVTQTPRYLIKTRGQQVTLSCSPISGHRSVSWYQQTPGQGLQFLFEYFSETQRNKGNFPGRFSGRQFSNSRSEMNVSTLELGDSALYLCASSLAGEEYTEAFFGQGTRLTVV.

For this clone: The read ends 3 residues shy of where the CDR3 ends; the end is completed using the germline J gene. This chain joins TRBV6-4 and TRBJ1-4; the D gene is possibly TRBD1 (6 bases). The CDR3 extends over 13 amino acids. Germline CDR1 MRHNA, CDR2 SNTAGT. The CDR3 spells CASSATGISPLFF. The part of the CDR3 DNA that was read is TGTGCCAGCAGTGCGACAGGAATCTCACCA.

To note about this clone: The read ends 3 residues before the CDR3 terminus; that terminus is restored from the germline J gene. This sequence joins TRBV18 and TRBJ1-4; D is perhaps TRBD1 (6 bases). This CDR3 region has 15 residues. Germline lookup yields CDR1 KGHSH and CDR2 LQKENI. CDR3 amino acids: CASSSRTATNSPLFF. The CDR3 DNA, read in part, is TGTGCCAGCTCATCGAGGACAGCTACGAATTCACCA.

As for this clone: The CDR3 extends 3 residues past the end of the read, so its final part is completed from the germline J gene. J is TRBJ2-7 and V is TRBV7-2; TRBD1 matches 10 bases. Germline V gene sequence: CDR1 SGHTA, CDR2 FQGNSA. This CDR3 has 15 residues. Trimming at V came to 5 bases and at J to 3 bases, leaving 7 bases not matched to a gene. The CDR3 is CASSLGQGNLYEQYF. The DNA read from the CDR3 is TGTGCCAGCAGCCTGGGACAGGGGAACCTCTACGAG. The full variable domain, completed using reference TRBV7-2 and TRBJ2-7, is GAGVSQSPSNKVTEKGKDVELRCDPISGHTALYWYRQSLGQGLEFLIYFQGNSAPDKSGLPSDRFSAERTGGSVSTLTIQRTQQEDSAVYLCASSLGQGNLYEQYFGPGTRLTVT.

Turning to this clone: The sequence runs out 3 residues before the end of the CDR3; the remainder is reconstructed from the germline J gene. The chain employs TRBV4-1 and TRBJ2-3; 9 bases match TRBD1. V lost 0 bases and J lost 5; bases outside the gene matches: 3. This CDR3 contains 15 residues. Per the germline V gene, CDR1 is MGHRA and CDR2 is YSYEKL. The CDR3 sequence is CASSQEGTGKDTQYF. Incomplete CDR3 DNA: TGCGCCAGCAGCCAAGAGGGGACAGGGAAAGATACG.

Worth noting for this clone: The read ends 3 residues shy of where the CDR3 ends; the end is completed using the germline J gene. This chain joins TRBV19 and TRBJ2-7, with 12 bases aligning to TRBD2. This CDR3 is 17 amino acids long. CDR1 and CDR2 (germline): LNHDA, SQIVND (reference sequence). With 0 bases clipped from V and 5 bases from J, the junction kept 8 bases outside the gene matches. The CDR3 bases that were read are TGTGCCAGTAGTATAGATGCGGCTAGCGGGGGGGTGAACGAG. Translated: CASSIDAASGGVNE. The whole CDR3 protein reads CASSIDAASGGVNEQYF.

Regarding this clone: Read data end 3 residues before the CDR3 end; the end is taken from the germline J gene. This sequence joins TRBV7-8 and TRBJ1-2; D might be TRBD1 (6 bases). The CDR3 length is 12 residues. CDR1 and CDR2 from the germline V gene are SGHVS and FQNEAQ. The CDR3 is CASSFPGGIYTF. The sequenced part of the CDR3 DNA is TGTGCCAGCAGCTTTCCGGGGGGCATC.